This note documents a single T cell receptor beta chain sequence. Its specificity is unknown. The study ran the assay at deep level. The protocol was immunoSEQ multiplex PCR, while the TCRdb copy is restricted to in-frame clones and leaves out a portion. The sample has some 1.4 million clones, approximately 96% seen once; the top ten hold 1.2%. The germline gives CDR1 SNHLY, CDR2 FYNNEI. V lost 1 base to trimming and J lost 5 bases, with 14 bases between them. This CDR3 has 15 residues. The data were taken from a study of shared clonotypes between healthy human individuals. Study background: With ages of 18 to 49, the donors were two women and three men. Each donor contributed plates that comprised three CD4 naive, three CD4 memory, two CD8 naive and one CD8 memory.

General study findings and limits: As a rule, naive subsets had a larger estimated richness than memory subsets.

This sequence joins TRBV2 and TRBJ2-5; D is possibly TRBD1 (5 bases). The sequence derives from a man aged 30 to 45 in good health. What was sequenced was naive CD4+ T cells sorted from blood. Documented subset: CD45RA+ positively selected. The CDR3 here is CASSEVTGTRETQYF. CDR3 sequence (DNA): TGTGCCAGCAGTGAAGTCACAGGTACGAGGGAGACCCAGTACTTC.